These T cell receptor beta chains were read from a single sample in a study of T cell responses to AZD1222 COVID-19 vaccine. Only in-frame clones appear in the TCRdb table, and some are missing; sequencing was by immunoSEQ multiplex PCR. This sample yields 130,000 to 150,000 clones, of which over 75% are seen a single time; around 5% belongs to the top ten. The sequences come from peripheral blood, collected 28 days after the second dose of the MenACWY control vaccine. Receptor source: an adult who received the MenACWY meningococcal vaccine as a control. CDR3s include the opening cysteine and the closing phenylalanine or tryptophan. Each record gives: CDR3 length, clone size, V gene, D gene, J gene, CDR3 protein, CDR3 DNA. The D gene is left open where the match is weak. Expanded clones get a size class; other rows say once, few or many, or leave the size out.

>14|NA|TRBV7-2|TRBD1|TRBJ2-7
CASSLGDRGYGQYF
TGTGCCAGCAGCTTAGGAGACAGGGGTTATGGGCAGTACTTC
>15|NA|TRBV29-1|NA|TRBJ2-5
CSVAKKTVYQETQYF
TGCAGCGTCGCCAAAAAGACAGTGTACCAAGAGACCCAGTACTTC
>15|NA|TRBV18|NA|TRBJ2-7
CASSPQKDGQREQYF
TGTGCCAGCTCACCACAAAAGGACGGACAAAGGGAGCAGTACTTC
>15|NA|TRBV6-1|NA|TRBJ1-1
CASSEVMGGGTEAFF
TGTGCCAGCAGTGAAGTAATGGGGGGAGGGACTGAAGCTTTCTTT
>13|NA|TRBV7-2|NA|TRBJ1-1
CASSFKANTEAFF
TGTGCCAGCAGCTTTAAAGCAAACACTGAAGCTTTCTTT
>15|NA|TRBV28|TRBD1|TRBJ2-7
CASIAATGGTYEQYF
TGTGCCAGCATTGCGGCGACAGGGGGGACCTACGAGCAGTACTTC
>13|NA|TRBV4-3|NA|TRBJ1-2
CASSQDMPDRRTF
TGCGCCAGCAGCCAAGATATGCCGGACCGAAGAACCTTC
>15|NA|TRBV12-5|TRBD2|TRBJ2-5
CASGWGTSGRETQYF
TGTGCTAGTGGTTGGGGGACTAGCGGGAGGGAGACCCAGTACTTC
>15|NA|TRBV19|TRBD1|TRBJ1-2
CASRHRTGGYYGYTF
TGTGCCAGTAGACACCGGACAGGGGGCTATTATGGCTACACCTTC
>15|NA|TRBV5-1|TRBD1|TRBJ1-5
CASSLADRETQPQHF
TGCGCCAGCAGCTTGGCTGACAGGGAAACTCAGCCCCAGCATTTT
>18|NA|TRBV4-1|NA|TRBJ1-3
CASSQDRARQLSGNTIYF
TGCGCCAGCAGCCAAGATCGGGCGCGACAGCTCTCTGGAAACACCATATATTTT
>14|NA|TRBV7-2|NA|TRBJ2-1
CASSARDSYNEQFF
TGTGCCAGCAGCGCCCGCGACAGTTACAATGAGCAGTTCTTC
>15|NA|TRBV28|TRBD2|TRBJ2-2
CASHTLAGGPGELFF
TGTGCCAGCCATACCCTAGCGGGAGGGCCTGGGGAGCTGTTTTTT
>16|NA|TRBV7-2|TRBD2|TRBJ2-5
CASSLQAGGIGETQYF
TGTGCCAGCAGCTTACAAGCGGGAGGGATCGGAGAGACCCAGTACTTC
>17|NA|TRBV18|NA|TRBJ2-6
CASSPPAGLGGANVLTF
TGTGCCAGCTCACCACCGGCGGGGCTGGGAGGGGCCAACGTCCTGACTTTC
>13|NA|TRBV5-1|NA|TRBJ1-1
CASSSASSTEAFF
TGCGCCAGCAGCTCTGCTTCGAGCACTGAAGCTTTCTTT
>15|NA|TRBV11-2|NA|TRBJ2-3
CASSLDRLAPDTQYF
TGTGCCAGCAGCTTAGATAGGCTAGCGCCAGATACGCAGTATTTT
>14|NA|TRBV7-3|NA|TRBJ2-5
CASSLRGAEETQYF
TGTGCCAGCAGCTTACGCGGAGCGGAAGAGACCCAGTACTTC
>13|few|TRBV9|NA|TRBJ1-4
CASSVDGGGKLFF
TGTGCCAGCAGCGTAGATGGGGGGGGAAAACTGTTTTTT
>13|NA|TRBV6-2/TRBV6-3|NA|TRBJ2-1
CASSYSRQVVGFF
TGTGCCAGCAGTTACTCCAGACAGGTTGTGGGGTTCTTC
>14|NA|TRBV7-8|NA|TRBJ1-1
CASSLDPGYTEAFF
TGTGCCAGCAGCTTAGATCCGGGATACACTGAAGCTTTCTTT
>15|NA|TRBV25-1|TRBD1|TRBJ2-1
CASSATGSPGNEQFF
TGTGCCAGCAGTGCGACAGGGAGCCCCGGCAATGAGCAGTTCTTC
>16|once|TRBV10-3|TRBD1|TRBJ1-1
CAISEPRQGVNTEAFF
TGTGCCATCAGTGAGCCGCGACAGGGTGTGAACACTGAAGCTTTCTTT
>14|NA|TRBV7-2|TRBD1|TRBJ1-1
CASRVQGINTEAFF
TGTGCCAGCAGAGTACAGGGGATTAACACTGAAGCTTTCTTT
>15|NA|TRBV7-2|NA|TRBJ2-7
CASSFLLTGFGEQYF
TGTGCCAGCAGCTTCCTTCTTACAGGGTTCGGCGAGCAGTACTTC
>13|NA|TRBV28|NA|TRBJ2-6
CASSLRGANVLTF
TGTGCCTCTTCCCTCCGGGGGGCCAACGTCCTGACTTTC
>15|NA|TRBV6-2/TRBV6-3|TRBD2|TRBJ2-7
CASSYQREGPYEQYF
TGTGCCAGCAGTTACCAACGGGAGGGCCCCTACGAGCAGTACTTC
>17|NA|TRBV7-6|TRBD1|TRBJ1-1
CASSLDRGRGMESEAFF
TGTGCCAGCAGCTTAGACAGGGGGCGAGGGATGGAGTCTGAAGCTTTCTTT
>15|NA|TRBV5-4|TRBD2|TRBJ2-1
CASSLLLAGGDEQFF
TGTGCCAGCAGCTTGTTGCTAGCGGGAGGGGATGAGCAGTTCTTC
>16|NA|TRBV30|NA|TRBJ2-3
CAWSIGGGLGTDTQYF
TGTGCCTGGAGTATTGGGGGCGGTCTTGGCACAGATACGCAGTATTTT
>14|NA|TRBV27|NA|TRBJ1-5
CASSRRTGDQPQHF
TGTGCCAGCAGTCGACGGACGGGCGATCAGCCCCAGCATTTT
>18|few|TRBV9|NA|TRBJ1-2
CASSKQGEAVGRYYGYTF
TGTGCCAGCAGTAAACAGGGTGAGGCGGTTGGGAGATACTATGGCTACACCTTC
>19|NA|TRBV29-1|TRBD2|TRBJ2-2
CSVVAWGLAGGPNTGELFF
TGCAGCGTTGTTGCTTGGGGACTCGCGGGGGGGCCGAACACCGGGGAGCTGTTTTTT
>16|NA|TRBV7-2|NA|TRBJ1-2
CASSPKAGAINYGYTF
TGTGCCAGCAGCCCGAAAGCAGGGGCCATTAACTATGGCTACACCTTC
>11|NA|TRBV6-6|NA|TRBJ1-1
CAPLGGTEAFF
TGTGCCCCCTTGGGGGGCACTGAAGCTTTCTTT
>13|NA|TRBV12-3/TRBV12-4|NA|TRBJ2-1
CASSRGIWNEQFF
TGTGCCAGCAGCCGGGGGATATGGAATGAGCAGTTCTTC